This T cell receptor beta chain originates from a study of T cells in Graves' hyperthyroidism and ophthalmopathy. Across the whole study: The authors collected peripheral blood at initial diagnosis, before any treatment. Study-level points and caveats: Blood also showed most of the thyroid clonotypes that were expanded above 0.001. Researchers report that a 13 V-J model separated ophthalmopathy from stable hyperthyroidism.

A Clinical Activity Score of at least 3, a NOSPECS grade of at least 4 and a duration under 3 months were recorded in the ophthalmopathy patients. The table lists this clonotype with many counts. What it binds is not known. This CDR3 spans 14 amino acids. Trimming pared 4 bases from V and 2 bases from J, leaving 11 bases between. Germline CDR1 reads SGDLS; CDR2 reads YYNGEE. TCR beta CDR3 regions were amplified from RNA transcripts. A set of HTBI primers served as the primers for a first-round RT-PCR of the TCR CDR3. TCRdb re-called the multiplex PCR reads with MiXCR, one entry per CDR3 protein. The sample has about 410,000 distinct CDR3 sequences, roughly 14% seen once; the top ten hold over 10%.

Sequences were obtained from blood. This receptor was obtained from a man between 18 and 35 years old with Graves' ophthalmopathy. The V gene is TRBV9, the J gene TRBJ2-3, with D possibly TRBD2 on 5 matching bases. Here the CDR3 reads CASSPRGNTDTQYF. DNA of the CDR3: TGTGCCAGCAGCCCGCGAGGGAACACAGATACGCAGTATTTT.